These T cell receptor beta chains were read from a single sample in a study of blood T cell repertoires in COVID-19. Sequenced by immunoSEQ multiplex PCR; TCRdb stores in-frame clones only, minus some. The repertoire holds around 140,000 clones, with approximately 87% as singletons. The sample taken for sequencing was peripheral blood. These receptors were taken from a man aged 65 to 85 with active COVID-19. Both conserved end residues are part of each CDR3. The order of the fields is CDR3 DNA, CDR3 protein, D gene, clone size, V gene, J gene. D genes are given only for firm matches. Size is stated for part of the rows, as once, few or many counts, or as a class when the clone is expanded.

CDR3 DNA: TGTGCCACCAGTGATTTGCAAGCGGGAACAGATACGCAGTATTTT
CDR3 protein: CATSDLQAGTDTQYF
D gene: TRBD2
clone size: .
V gene: TRBV24-1
J gene: TRBJ2-3

CDR3 DNA: TGTGCCAGCAGTTTTATAGGACAGGGGGTCTACAATGAGCAGTTCTTC
CDR3 protein: CASSFIGQGVYNEQFF
D gene: TRBD1
clone size: .
V gene: TRBV28
J gene: TRBJ2-1

CDR3 DNA: TGTGCCAGCAGCTTCGAAGAAGCGGGATACAATGAGCAGTTCTTC
CDR3 protein: CASSFEEAGYNEQFF
D gene: TRBD2
clone size: .
V gene: TRBV7-2
J gene: TRBJ2-1

CDR3 DNA: TGTGCCAGCAGCCCGGACGGACGGGGGGGGGTCGCTGAAGCTTTCTTT
CDR3 protein: CASSPDGRGGVAEAFF
D gene: .
clone size: few
V gene: TRBV11-3
J gene: TRBJ1-1

CDR3 DNA: TGTGCCAGCTCACCAAGGGGTGGCGGTCAGAATGAAAAACTGTTTTTT
CDR3 protein: CASSPRGGGQNEKLFF
D gene: .
clone size: once
V gene: TRBV18
J gene: TRBJ1-4

CDR3 DNA: TGCGCCAGCAGCTTACAAGGGAGGGATACGCAGTATTTT
CDR3 protein: CASSLQGRDTQYF
D gene: .
clone size: .
V gene: TRBV5-1
J gene: TRBJ2-3

CDR3 DNA: TGTGCCAGCAGTTTAGGGGGGGGTGTGGGGTCTACCTACGAGCAGTACTTC
CDR3 protein: CASSLGGGVGSTYEQYF
D gene: TRBD2
clone size: .
V gene: TRBV28
J gene: TRBJ2-7

CDR3 DNA: TGTGCCAGCAGTCGACTACAGAAGAACACTGAAGCTTTCTTT
CDR3 protein: CASSRLQKNTEAFF
D gene: .
clone size: .
V gene: TRBV6-6
J gene: TRBJ1-1

CDR3 DNA: TGTGCCAGCAGCGCGGGACAGGGGAACCAGCCCCAGCATTTT
CDR3 protein: CASSAGQGNQPQHF
D gene: TRBD1
clone size: .
V gene: TRBV9
J gene: TRBJ1-5

CDR3 DNA: TGTGCCACCAGCAGAGATGCCCGGACAGACGTCCCCACTAAGCAGTACTTC
CDR3 protein: CATSRDARTDVPTKQYF
D gene: .
clone size: .
V gene: TRBV15
J gene: TRBJ2-7